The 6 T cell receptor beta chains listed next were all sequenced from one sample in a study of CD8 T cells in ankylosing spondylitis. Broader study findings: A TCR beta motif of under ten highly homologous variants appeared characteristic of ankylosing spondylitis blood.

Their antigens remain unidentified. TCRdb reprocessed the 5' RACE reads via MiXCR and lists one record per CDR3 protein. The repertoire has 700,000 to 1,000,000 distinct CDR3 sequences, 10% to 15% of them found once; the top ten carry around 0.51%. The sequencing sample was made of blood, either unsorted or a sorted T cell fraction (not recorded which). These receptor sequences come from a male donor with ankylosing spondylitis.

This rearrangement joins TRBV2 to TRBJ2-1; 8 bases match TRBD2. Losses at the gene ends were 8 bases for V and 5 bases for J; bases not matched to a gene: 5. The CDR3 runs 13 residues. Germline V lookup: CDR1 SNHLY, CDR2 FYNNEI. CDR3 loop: CASRPGLDNEQFF. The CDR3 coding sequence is TGTGCCAGCCGACCGGGACTAGACAATGAGCAGTTCTTC.

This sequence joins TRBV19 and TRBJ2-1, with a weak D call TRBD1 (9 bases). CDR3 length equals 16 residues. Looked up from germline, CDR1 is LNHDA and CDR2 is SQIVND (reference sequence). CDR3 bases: TGTATCCGGGACAGGGCTGGCGGGGGGCCCCGGGGTGAGCAGTTCTTC. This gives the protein CIRDRAGGGPRGEQFF. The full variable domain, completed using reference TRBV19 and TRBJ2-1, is DGGITQSPKYLFRKEGQNVTLSCEQNLNHDAMYWYRQDPGQGLRLIYYSQIVNDFQKGDIAEGYSVSREKKESFPLTVTSAQKNPTAFYLCIRDRAGGGPRGEQFFGPGTRLTVL.

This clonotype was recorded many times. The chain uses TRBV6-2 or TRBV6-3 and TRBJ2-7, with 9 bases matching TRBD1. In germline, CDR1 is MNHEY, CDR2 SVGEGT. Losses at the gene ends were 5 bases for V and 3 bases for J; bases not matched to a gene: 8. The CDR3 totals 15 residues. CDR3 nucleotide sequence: TGTGCCAGCAGTCCACGGGACAGGGATAACTACGAGCAGTACTTC. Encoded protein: CASSPRDRDNYEQYF.

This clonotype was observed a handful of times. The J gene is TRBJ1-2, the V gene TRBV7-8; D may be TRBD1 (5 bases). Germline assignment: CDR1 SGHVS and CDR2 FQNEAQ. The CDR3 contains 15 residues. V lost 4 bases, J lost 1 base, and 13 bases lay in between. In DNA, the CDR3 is TGTGCCAGCAGCTCTAGACCGGACATTAACTATGGCTACACCTTC. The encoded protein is CASSSRPDINYGYTF.

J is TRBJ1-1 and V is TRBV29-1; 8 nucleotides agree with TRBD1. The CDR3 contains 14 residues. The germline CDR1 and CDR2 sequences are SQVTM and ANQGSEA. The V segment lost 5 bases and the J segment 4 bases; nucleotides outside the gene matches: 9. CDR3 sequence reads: CSVWGQVIGTEAFF. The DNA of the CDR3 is TGCAGCGTTTGGGGACAGGTTATTGGCACTGAAGCTTTCTTT. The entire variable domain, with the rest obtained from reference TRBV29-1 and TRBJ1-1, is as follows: SAVISQKPSRDICQRGTSLTIQCQVDSQVTMMFWYRQQPGQSLTLIATANQGSEATYESGFVIDKFPISRPNLTFSTLTVSNMSPEDSSIYLCSVWGQVIGTEAFFGQGTRLTVV.

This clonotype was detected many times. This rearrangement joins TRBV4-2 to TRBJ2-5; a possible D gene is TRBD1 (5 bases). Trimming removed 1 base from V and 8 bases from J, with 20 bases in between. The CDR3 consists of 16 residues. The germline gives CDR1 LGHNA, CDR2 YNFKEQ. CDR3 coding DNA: TGTGCCAGCAGCCAAGTAGGGGTGGCCGCGCAGGTCACCCAGTACTTC. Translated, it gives CASSQVGVAAQVTQYF.